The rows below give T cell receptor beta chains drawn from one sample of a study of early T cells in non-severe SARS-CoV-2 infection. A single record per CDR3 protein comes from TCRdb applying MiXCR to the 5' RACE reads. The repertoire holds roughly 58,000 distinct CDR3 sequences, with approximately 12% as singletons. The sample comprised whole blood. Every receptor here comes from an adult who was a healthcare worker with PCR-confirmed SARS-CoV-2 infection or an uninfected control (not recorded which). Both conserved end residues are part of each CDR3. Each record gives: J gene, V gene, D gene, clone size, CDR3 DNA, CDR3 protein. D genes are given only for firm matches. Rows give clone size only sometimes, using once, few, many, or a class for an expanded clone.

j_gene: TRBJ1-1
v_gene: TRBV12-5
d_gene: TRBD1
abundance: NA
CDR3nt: TGTGCTAGTGGGCCGACAGGGGACACTGAAGCTTTCTTT
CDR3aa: CASGPTGDTEAFF

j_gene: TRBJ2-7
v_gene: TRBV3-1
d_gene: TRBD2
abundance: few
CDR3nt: TGTGCCAGCAGCCAAGATCTAGGACTAGCGGGGCCGCAGTACTTC
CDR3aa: CASSQDLGLAGPQYF

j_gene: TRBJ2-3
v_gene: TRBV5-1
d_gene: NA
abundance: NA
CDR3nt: TGCGCCAGCAGCTTGGGGGGGAAGAAAGATACGCAGTATTTT
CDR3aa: CASSLGGKKDTQYF

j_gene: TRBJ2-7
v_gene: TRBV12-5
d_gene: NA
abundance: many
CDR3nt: TGTGCTAGTGGTTGGGACCACGAGCAGTACTTC
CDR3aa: CASGWDHEQYF

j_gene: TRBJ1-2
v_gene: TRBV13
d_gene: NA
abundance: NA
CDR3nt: TGTGCCAGCAGCGGGGGACCTTATGGCTACACCTTC
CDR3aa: CASSGGPYGYTF

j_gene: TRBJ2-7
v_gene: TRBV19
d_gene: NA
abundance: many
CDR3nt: TGTGCCAGTAGTACAAGACCCTCCTCCTACGAGCAGTACTTC
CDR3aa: CASSTRPSSYEQYF

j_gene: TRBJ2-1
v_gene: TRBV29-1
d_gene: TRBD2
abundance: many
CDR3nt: TGCAGCGTTGAATCTGCCCGCGGGGGGTACAATGAGCAGTTCTTC
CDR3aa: CSVESARGGYNEQFF

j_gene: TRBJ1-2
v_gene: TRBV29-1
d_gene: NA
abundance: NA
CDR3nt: TGCAGCGTTGATGGGAGGATACGGGACACACCTAACTATGGCTACACCTTC
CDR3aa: CSVDGRIRDTPNYGYTF

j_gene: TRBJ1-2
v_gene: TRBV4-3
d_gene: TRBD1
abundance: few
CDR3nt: TGCGCCAGCAGCCAAGGGGTCCGGGACAGGGGAACCTATGGCTACACCTTC
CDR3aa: CASSQGVRDRGTYGYTF

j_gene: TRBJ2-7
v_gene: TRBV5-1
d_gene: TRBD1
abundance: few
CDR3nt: TGCGCCAGCAGCTTACAATCGGGACAGATATACGAGCAGTACTTC
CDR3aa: CASSLQSGQIYEQYF

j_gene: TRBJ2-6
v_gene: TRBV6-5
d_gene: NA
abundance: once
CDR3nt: TGTGCCAGCAGTTTGGGGAGGGGGTCTGGGGCCAACGTCCTGACTTTC
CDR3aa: CASSLGRGSGANVLTF

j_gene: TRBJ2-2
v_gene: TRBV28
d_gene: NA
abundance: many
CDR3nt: TGTGCCAGCAGTACTCGGACAGTTACCGGGGAGCTGTTTTTT
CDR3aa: CASSTRTVTGELFF

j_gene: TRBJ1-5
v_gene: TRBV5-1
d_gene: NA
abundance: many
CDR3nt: TGCGCCAGCAGCTTGGAAGGTTATAGCAATCAGCCCCAGCATTTT
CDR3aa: CASSLEGYSNQPQHF

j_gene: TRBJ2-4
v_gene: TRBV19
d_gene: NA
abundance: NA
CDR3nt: TGTGCCAGTAGACGACAGCCTTCAGAAAACATTCAGTACTTC
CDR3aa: CASRRQPSENIQYF

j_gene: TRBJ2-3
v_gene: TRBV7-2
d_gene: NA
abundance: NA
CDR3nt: TGTGCCAGCCGATTGGGAAATACGCAGTATTTT
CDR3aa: CASRLGNTQYF

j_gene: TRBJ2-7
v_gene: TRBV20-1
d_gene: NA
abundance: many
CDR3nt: TGCAGTGCTACCCCGCCGACTTCTGGCGAGCAGTACTTC
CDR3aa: CSATPPTSGEQYF

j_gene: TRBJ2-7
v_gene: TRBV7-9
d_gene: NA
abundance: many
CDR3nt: TGTGCCAGCAGCACCGACAGGGAGGCCAACGAGCAGTACTTC
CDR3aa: CASSTDREANEQYF

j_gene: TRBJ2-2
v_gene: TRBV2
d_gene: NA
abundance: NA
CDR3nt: TGTGCCAGCTGGACAGACACGAACACCGGGGAGCTGTTTTTT
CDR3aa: CASWTDTNTGELFF

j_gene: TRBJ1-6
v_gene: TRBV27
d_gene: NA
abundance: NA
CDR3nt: TGTGCCAGCAGTTTTAATAAGGCCTATAATTCACCCCTCCACTTT
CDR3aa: CASSFNKAYNSPLHF

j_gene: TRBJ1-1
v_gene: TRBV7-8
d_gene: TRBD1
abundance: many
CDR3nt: TGTGCCAGCAGCCTAACAGGGGGGGGTACGGCTTTCTTT
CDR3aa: CASSLTGGGTAFF

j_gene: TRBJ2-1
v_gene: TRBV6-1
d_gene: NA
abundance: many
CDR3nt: TGTGCCAGCAGTGAAGGTCAGGGGTGGAAGAATGAGCAGTTCTTC
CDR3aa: CASSEGQGWKNEQFF

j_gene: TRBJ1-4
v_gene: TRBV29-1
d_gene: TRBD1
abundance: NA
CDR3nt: TGCAGCGTTGAACTGGGACAGGTCTCGCCAAAGGGGAAACTGTTTTTT
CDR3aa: CSVELGQVSPKGKLFF

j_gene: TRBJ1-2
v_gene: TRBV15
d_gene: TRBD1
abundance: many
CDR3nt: TGTGCCACCAGCAGAGATTTGGGGACAGGGGGCGGCTACACCTTC
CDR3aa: CATSRDLGTGGGYTF

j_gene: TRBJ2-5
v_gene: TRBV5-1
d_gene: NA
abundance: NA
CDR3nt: TGCGCCAGCAGCTTGTGGGAGGAAGAGACCCAGTACTTC
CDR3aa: CASSLWEEETQYF

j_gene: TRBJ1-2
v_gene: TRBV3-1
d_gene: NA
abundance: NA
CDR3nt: TGTGCCAGCAGCCCTGAACCGGACAGAGAGGCTGGCTACACCTTC
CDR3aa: CASSPEPDREAGYTF

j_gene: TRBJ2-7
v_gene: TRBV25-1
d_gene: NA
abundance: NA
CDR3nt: TGTGCCAGCAGCGACGTCCACGAGCAGTACTTC
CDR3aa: CASSDVHEQYF

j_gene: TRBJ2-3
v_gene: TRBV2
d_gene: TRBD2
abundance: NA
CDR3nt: TGTGCCAGCAGGAAGACTAGCGGGGGGGCTCCCGGAGATACGCAGTATTTT
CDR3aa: CASRKTSGGAPGDTQYF

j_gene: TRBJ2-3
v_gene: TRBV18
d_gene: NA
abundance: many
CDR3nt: TGTGCCAGCTCACCACCGTCCCCGACTGATACGCAGTATTTT
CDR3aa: CASSPPSPTDTQYF

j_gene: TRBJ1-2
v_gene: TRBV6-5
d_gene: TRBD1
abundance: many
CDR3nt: TGTGCCAGCAGCCAGGGGGGCCAGGTATCCCCCGGCTACACCTTC
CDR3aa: CASSQGGQVSPGYTF

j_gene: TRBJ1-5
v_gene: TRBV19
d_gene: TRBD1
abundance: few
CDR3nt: TGTGCCAGTAACCCAGGGGGTTATGGCAATCAGCCCCAGCATTTT
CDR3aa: CASNPGGYGNQPQHF

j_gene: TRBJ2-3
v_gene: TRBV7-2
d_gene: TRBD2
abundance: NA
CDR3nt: TGTGCCAGCAGATTAAATCCGGGACTAGGAACAGATACGCAGTATTTT
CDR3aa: CASRLNPGLGTDTQYF

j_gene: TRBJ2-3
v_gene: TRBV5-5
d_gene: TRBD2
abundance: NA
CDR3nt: TGTGCCAGCAGCTTAGCCGGGGGGAGCACAGATACGCAGTATTTT
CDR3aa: CASSLAGGSTDTQYF

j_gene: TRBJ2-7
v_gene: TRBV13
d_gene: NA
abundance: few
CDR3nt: TGTGCCAGCAGCTTGGAGACACGGACCCCGTACTTC
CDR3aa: CASSLETRTPYF

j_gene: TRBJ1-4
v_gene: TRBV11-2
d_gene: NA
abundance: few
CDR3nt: TGTGCCAGCAGCTTGGCCGCCAGTGGCAGACTTTTT
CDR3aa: CASSLAASGRLF

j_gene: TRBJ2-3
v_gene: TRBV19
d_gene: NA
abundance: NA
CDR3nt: TGTGCCAGTAGTGCCACTAGGGCCAGGGGGGCAGATACGCAGTATTTT
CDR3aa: CASSATRARGADTQYF

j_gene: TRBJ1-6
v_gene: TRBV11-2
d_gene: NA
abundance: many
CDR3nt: TGTGCCAGCAGCTCGATTCTGAATTCACCCCTCCACTTT
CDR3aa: CASSSILNSPLHF

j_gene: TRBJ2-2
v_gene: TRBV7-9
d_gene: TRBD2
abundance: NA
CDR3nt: TGTGCCAGCAGCCTCGGACTAGCGGGGTCCCTGAACACCGGGGAGCTGTTTTTT
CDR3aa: CASSLGLAGSLNTGELFF

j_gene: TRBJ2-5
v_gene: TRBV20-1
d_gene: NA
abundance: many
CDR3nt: TGCAGTGCTAGTTTCGGGGACTGGGCGGGGGAGACCCAGTACTTC
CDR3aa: CSASFGDWAGETQYF

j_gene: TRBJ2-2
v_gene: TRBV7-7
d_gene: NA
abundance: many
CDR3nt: TGTGCTAGCAGCCCGGACGGTACTAGGGGCGGGGAGCTGTTTTTT
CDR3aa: CASSPDGTRGGELFF

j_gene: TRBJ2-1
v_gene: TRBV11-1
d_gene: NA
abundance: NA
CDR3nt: TGTGCCAGCAGCCCCGCCGCCCTCAATTACAATGAGCAGTTCTTC
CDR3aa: CASSPAALNYNEQFF

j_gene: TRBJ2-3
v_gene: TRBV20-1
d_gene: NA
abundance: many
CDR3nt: TGCAGTGCTGACCCTGGGAGGGGGGCCGGAGATACGCAGTATTTT
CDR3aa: CSADPGRGAGDTQYF

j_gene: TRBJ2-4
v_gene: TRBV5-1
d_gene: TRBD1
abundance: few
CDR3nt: TGCGCCAGCACCCCTGCGGACAGGGAAAACATTCAGTACTTC
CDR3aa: CASTPADRENIQYF

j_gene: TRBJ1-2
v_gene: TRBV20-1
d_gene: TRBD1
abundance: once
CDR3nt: TGCAGTGCTCGGGCCCCAGGACAGGGGTATGGCTACACCTTC
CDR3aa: CSARAPGQGYGYTF

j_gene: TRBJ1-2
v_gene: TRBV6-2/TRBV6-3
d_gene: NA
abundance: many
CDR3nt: TGTGCCAGCAGTTACTCAGGAGTTCTTTACTATGGCTACACCTTC
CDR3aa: CASSYSGVLYYGYTF